One and the same sample provided the 13 T cell receptor beta chains below, sequenced in a study of CD8+CD57+ T cells in acquired aplastic anemia (dated by TCRdb to between 2018 and 2020). The reads were generated on an Illumina HiSeq 2000. Profiling of TCR beta VDJ combinations and CDR3 sequences used genomic DNA as the template. TCRdb reprocessed the public reads (quality trimming at Q25 with fastp, clone calling with MiXCR) and kept in-frame beta chains. CDR3 protein sequences are deduplicated, and each keeps its most common genes and DNA. Here the sample has some 410,000 distinct CDR3 sequences; approximately 70% occur a single time. Under 4.5% of the sample lies in the top ten. Material for sequencing was sorted CD4+, CD8+, or CD8+CD57+ T cells (not recorded which) from PBMCs. Receptors were obtained from a human donor in good health, serving as a control.

The chain has TRBV7-2 and TRBJ1-2; TRBD1 aligns across 9 bases. This CDR3 is built from 16 residues. CDR1 is SGHTA, CDR2 FQGNSA, per germline. Losses at the gene ends were 6 bases for V and 8 bases for J; bases not matched to a gene: 16. The CDR3 DNA follows: TGTGCCAGCAGTTCGTACAGGGACAGGGAGCGTTGGGGCTACACCTTC. Protein: CASSSYRDRERWGYTF.

Points on this clonotype: This CDR3 is missing its conserved last phenylalanine or tryptophan, likely due to a read error. The DNA is left out, because the CDR3 cannot be placed on it with certainty; the CDR3 is given as TCRdb lists it. This chain uses TRBV19 with TRBJ1-2; TRBD1 reflects the table's D call only, with no check against the DNA. Germline V CDR1 and CDR2: LNHDA, SQIVND (reference sequence). The CDR3 has 14 amino acids, counting both end residues. CDR3 sequence: CASSIPDSSSGNTI.

The chain is built from TRBV2 and TRBJ2-7, with TRBD2 identical over 11 bases. The CDR3 is 13 amino acids. The V segment lost 6 bases and the J segment 6 bases; nucleotides outside the gene matches: 4. CDR1 and CDR2 from the germline V gene are SNHLY and FYNNEI. The CDR3 spells CASRVAGGPEQYF. The DNA for the CDR3 is TGTGCCAGCAGAGTAGCGGGGGGGCCCGAGCAGTACTTC.

This clonotype was recorded many times. The chain joins TRBV7-2 to TRBJ2-3; D remains ambiguous. V lost 5 bases and J lost 2, with 11 bases in between. Germline CDR1 reads SGHTA; CDR2 reads FQGNSA. CDR3 length: 14 residues. CDR3 nucleotide sequence: TGTGCCAGCAGCCGCGAGGTGGTCACAGATACGCAGTATTTT. This sequence encodes CASSREVVTDTQYF.

A few counts support this clonotype. This may be a read error: a much more frequent sequence differs by one nucleotide. CDR3 in amino acids: CASSQDQSGLTTEAFF. CDR3 nucleotide sequence: TGCGCCAGCAGCCAAGATCAGTCAGGGTTGACTACTGAAGCTTTCTTT. The chain has TRBV4-3 and TRBJ1-1, with D perhaps TRBD1 (5 bases). The germline V gene encodes CDR1 LGHNA and CDR2 YSLEER. This CDR3 has 16 amino acids. V was shortened by 0 bases and J by 5 bases, with 16 bases between the two germline ends.

CDR3: CASSIDGTGAGNTIYF. The CDR3 DNA reads TGTGCCAGTAGTATAGACGGGACAGGGGCTGGAAACACCATATATTTT. The chain joins TRBV7-3 to TRBJ1-3, with 10 bases that match TRBD1. This CDR3 has 16 residues. CDR1 is SGHTA and CDR2 is FQGTGA in the germline V gene. V gave up 9 bases and J gave up 2 bases; unmatched junction bases: 10.

This clonotype was found many times. One end of the junction varies from germline; a read error may be responsible. The rearrangement joins TRBV7-7 to TRBJ1-1; D uncertain. Germline V gene sequence: CDR1 SSHAT, CDR2 FNYEAQ (reference sequence). This CDR3 has 13 amino acids. Here the CDR3 reads CASSLGERTEAFF. CDR3 coding DNA: TGTGCTAGCAGCTTAGGAGAAAGGACTGAAGCTTTCTTT.

The chain carries TRBV11-3 and TRBJ2-1, with D hard to call. V gave up 6 bases and J gave up 7 bases, with 22 bases separating them. CDR3 length: 16 amino acids. CDR1 is SGHNT, CDR2 YENEEA, per germline. Here the CDR3 DNA reads TGTGCCAGCAGTGTACGGAGCAATCGGGCCGGAAATGAGCAGTTCTTC. This encodes CASSVRSNRAGNEQFF.

To note about this clonotype: A read error may account for a junction end that differs from germline. The chain is built from TRBV19 and TRBJ1-4; no firm D call. Germline V gene lookup returns CDR1 LNHDA and CDR2 SQIVND (reference sequence). CDR3 length: 14 residues. As DNA, the CDR3 is TGTGCCAGTAGTATAGTAGCGCAGTCCTATGGCCTCATTTTC. This codes for CASSIVAQSYGLIF.

With respect to this clonotype: Mismatch with germline at one junction end may stem from a read error. This chain connects TRBV10-3 to TRBJ1-1, with D hard to call. Germline V lookup: CDR1 ENHRY, CDR2 SYGVKD. The CDR3 loop spans 14 amino acids. The CDR3 nucleotides read TGTGCCAGCAGTGACGAAGTTGGGAACACTCTAGAGTCCTTT. It specifies CASSDEVGNTLESF.

This chain links TRBV24-1 with TRBJ2-7; TRBD1 is a possible D gene (6 bases). CDR3 length: 14 amino acids. V was pared by 8 bases and J by 0 bases, with 13 bases between. Germline lookup yields CDR1 KGHDR and CDR2 SFDVKD. CDR3 amino acids: CATKGEGDSYEQYF. The CDR3 DNA sequence: TGTGCCACCAAAGGTGAGGGGGACTCCTACGAGCAGTACTTC.

Ten or more counts support this clonotype. The chain joins TRBV10-2 to TRBJ1-2; D remains ambiguous. The V end lost 4 bases, the J end lost 1 base, and 10 bases lay between the germline ends. CDR1 WSHSY and CDR2 SAAADI come from the germline V gene. The CDR3 has 14 residues. In nucleotides, the CDR3 is TGCGCCAGCAGTGCGACCCCGGATAACTATGGCTACACCTTC. Translation gives CASSATPDNYGYTF.

In this sample, this clonotype turned up a few times. The chain joins TRBV28 to TRBJ2-7; 7 bases line up with TRBD2. Losses at the gene ends were 8 bases for V and 5 bases for J; bases not matched to a gene: 15. The germline CDR1 and CDR2 sequences are MDHEN and SYDVKM. CDR3 length: 15 amino acids. CDR3 in amino acids: CASRFISAGRHEQYF. CDR3 DNA: TGTGCCAGCCGATTTATATCAGCGGGGAGACACGAGCAGTACTTC.